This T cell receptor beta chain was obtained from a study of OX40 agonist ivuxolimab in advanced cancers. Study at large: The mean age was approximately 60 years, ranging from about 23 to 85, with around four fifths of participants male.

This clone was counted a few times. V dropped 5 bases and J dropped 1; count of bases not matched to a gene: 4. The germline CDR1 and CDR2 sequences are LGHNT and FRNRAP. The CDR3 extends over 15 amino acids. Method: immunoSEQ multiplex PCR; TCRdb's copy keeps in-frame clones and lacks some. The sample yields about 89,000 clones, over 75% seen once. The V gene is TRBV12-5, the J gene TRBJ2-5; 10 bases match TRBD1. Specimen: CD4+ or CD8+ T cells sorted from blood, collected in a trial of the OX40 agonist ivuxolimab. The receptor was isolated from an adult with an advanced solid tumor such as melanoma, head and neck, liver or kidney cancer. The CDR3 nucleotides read TGTGCTAGTGGTCCGGGGGACAGGGGCCAAGAGACCCAGTACTTC. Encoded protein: CASGPGDRGQETQYF.